This T cell receptor beta chain was recovered during a study of blood T cell repertoires in COVID-19. Across the study: The United States, Italy and Spain supplied acute and convalescent COVID-19 samples. T cells, B-cell-depleted T cells, or PBMCs provided the cDNA or gDNA that served as material.

Using immunoSEQ multiplex PCR, the repertoire was profiled, and TCRdb retains in-frame clones only, with some absent. The sample yields roughly 160,000 clones, 75% to 90% seen once. The sequence derives from a woman in her sixties with acute or convalescent COVID-19. The sequenced material came from peripheral blood.

The CDR3 here is CASSLFRGDYGYTF. CDR3 DNA: TGTGCCAGCAGTTTATTTCGGGGGGACTATGGCTACACCTTC. This chain links TRBV27 with TRBJ1-2, with D perhaps TRBD1 (5 bases). The CDR3 consists of 14 residues. The germline V gene encodes CDR1 MNHEY and CDR2 SMNVEV (reference sequence). Deletions cut 1 base from V and 3 bases from J, with 9 bases between.